The sequence of this TCR beta chain was determined in a study of T cell responses to AZD1222 COVID-19 vaccine. The protocol was immunoSEQ multiplex PCR, while the TCRdb copy is restricted to in-frame clones and leaves out a portion. The sample has 200,000 to 300,000 clones, 93% seen once. Per germline, CDR1 KGHSH and CDR2 LQKENI. The length of the CDR3 is 12 residues. As regards this clone: Its specificity is unknown. The junction differs from germline at one of its ends, possibly a read error.

Findings of the study overall: Repertoires were collected only later (after the peak T cell response had occurred). Possibly, clonal diversity was underestimated; donors were largely white British and included more females. Dominant CD4 TCR responses targeted spike regions 160-218 and 743-854.

Sequences were derived from peripheral blood, sampled on day 0 of AZD1222 vaccination. The TCR comes from an adult in good health. The chain joins TRBV18 to TRBJ1-1, with no clear D. The CDR3 bases are TGCGCCAGCTCACCAAACAAGAATGAAGCTTCCTTT. Translated: CASSPNKNEASF.